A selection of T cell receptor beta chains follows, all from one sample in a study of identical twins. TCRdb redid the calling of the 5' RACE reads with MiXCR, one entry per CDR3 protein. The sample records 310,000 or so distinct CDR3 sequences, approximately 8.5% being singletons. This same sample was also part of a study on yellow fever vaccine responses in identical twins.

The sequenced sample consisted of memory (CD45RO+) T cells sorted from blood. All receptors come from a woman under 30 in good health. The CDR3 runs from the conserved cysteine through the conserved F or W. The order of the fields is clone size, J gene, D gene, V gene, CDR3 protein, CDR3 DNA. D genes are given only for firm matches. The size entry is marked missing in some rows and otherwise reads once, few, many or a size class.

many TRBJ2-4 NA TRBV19 CASSIDRGGNIQYF TGTGCCAGTAGTATAGATCGGGGAGGAAACATTCAGTACTTC
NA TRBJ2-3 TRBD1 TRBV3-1 CASRLTGAYTQYF TGTGCCAGCAGACTGACAGGGGCTTATACGCAGTATTTT
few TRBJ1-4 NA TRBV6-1 CASSESRGRGEKLFF TGTGCCAGCAGTGAATCCCGGGGCAGGGGAGAAAAACTGTTTTTT
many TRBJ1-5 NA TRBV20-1 CSAREGGPNQPQHF TGCAGTGCTAGAGAGGGGGGACCTAATCAGCCCCAGCATTTT
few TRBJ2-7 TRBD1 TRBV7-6 CASSKGQGGYEQYF TGTGCCAGCAGCAAGGGACAGGGGGGCTACGAGCAGTACTTC
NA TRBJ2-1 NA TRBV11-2 CASSRVGGRNEQFF TGTGCCAGCAGTAGAGTCGGTGGCAGAAATGAGCAGTTCTTC
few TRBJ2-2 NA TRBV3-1 CASSQDRDGNTGELFF TGTGCCAGCAGCCAAGACCGGGACGGGAACACCGGGGAGCTGTTTTTT
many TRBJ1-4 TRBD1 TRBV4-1 CASSQGQGAFNEKLFF TGCGCCAGCAGCCAAGGACAGGGGGCTTTCAATGAAAAACTGTTTTTT
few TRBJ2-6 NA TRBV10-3 CAISETGSSGANVLTF TGTGCCATCAGTGAGACAGGGAGCTCTGGGGCCAACGTCCTGACTTTC
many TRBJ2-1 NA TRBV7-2 CASSLHRYNEQFF TGTGCCAGCAGCTTACACCGGTACAATGAGCAGTTCTTC
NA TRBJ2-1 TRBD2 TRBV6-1 CASSGTSGGAVYNEQFF TGTGCCAGTTCAGGAACTAGCGGGGGGGCCGTCTACAATGAGCAGTTCTTC
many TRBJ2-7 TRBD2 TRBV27 CASSLLAEVGEQYF TGTGCCAGCAGTCTACTAGCGGAGGTCGGCGAGCAGTACTTC
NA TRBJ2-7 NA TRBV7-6 CASSLDEGAYEQYF TGTGCCAGCAGCTTAGATGAAGGGGCCTACGAGCAGTACTTC
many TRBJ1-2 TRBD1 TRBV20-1 CSAREDRGDIGYTF TGCAGTGCTAGAGAAGACAGGGGTGACATCGGCTACACCTTC
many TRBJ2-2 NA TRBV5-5 CASSLEAGHNTGELFF TGTGCCAGCAGCTTGGAAGCAGGACATAACACCGGGGAGCTGTTTTTT
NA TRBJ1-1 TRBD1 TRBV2 CASTDQQGARGTEAFF TGTGCCAGCACGGACCAACAGGGGGCTCGGGGCACTGAAGCTTTCTTT
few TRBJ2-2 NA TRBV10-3 CAISVRENTGELFF TGTGCCATCAGTGTTCGGGAGAACACCGGGGAGCTGTTTTTT
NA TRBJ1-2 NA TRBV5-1 CASSSRVGVIGSGYTF TGCGCCAGCAGCTCGAGAGTGGGGGTCATAGGTTCCGGCTACACCTTC
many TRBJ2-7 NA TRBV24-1 CATSDTGRGDEQYF TGTGCCACCAGTGACACAGGCAGGGGGGACGAGCAGTACTTC
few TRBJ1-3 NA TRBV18 CASSSGMTGSSGNTIYF TGTGCCAGCTCATCAGGAATGACAGGAAGCTCTGGAAACACCATATATTTT
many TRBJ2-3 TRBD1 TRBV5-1 CASSRGQGAADTQYF TGCGCCAGCAGCCGCGGACAGGGGGCCGCAGATACGCAGTATTTT
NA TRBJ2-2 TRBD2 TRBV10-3 CAISDATSGGVGGELFF TGTGCCATCAGTGACGCCACTAGCGGGGGGGTCGGCGGGGAGCTGTTTTTT
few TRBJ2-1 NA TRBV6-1 CASTRVSDTFYNEQFF TGTGCCAGCACCAGGGTTAGCGACACATTCTACAATGAGCAGTTCTTC
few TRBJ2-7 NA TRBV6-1 CASSEAGVRAYEQYF TGTGCCAGCAGTGAAGCGGGTGTTCGGGCGTACGAGCAGTACTTC
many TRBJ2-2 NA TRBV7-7 CASSLLGGTTNTGELFF TGTGCCAGCAGCTTATTAGGTGGGACCACGAACACCGGGGAGCTGTTTTTT
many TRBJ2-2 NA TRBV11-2 CASSPGVGGELFF TGTGCCAGCAGCCCAGGGGTTGGCGGGGAGCTGTTTTTT
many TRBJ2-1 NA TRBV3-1 CASSTRDLYNEQFF TGTGCCAGCAGCACCCGGGACTTATACAATGAGCAGTTCTTC
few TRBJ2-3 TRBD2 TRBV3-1 CASSLGLAGGYDTQYF TGTGCCAGCAGCCTAGGACTAGCGGGGGGCTACGATACGCAGTATTTT
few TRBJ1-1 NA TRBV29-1 CSAYPGTMNTEAFF TGCAGCGCCTACCCGGGAACAATGAACACTGAAGCTTTCTTT
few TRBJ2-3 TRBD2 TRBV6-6 CASSYDSRTSGKQYF TGTGCCAGCAGTTACGACAGTCGGACTAGCGGCAAGCAGTATTTT
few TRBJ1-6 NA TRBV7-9 CASSLGWDTPLHF TGTGCCAGCAGCTTAGGTTGGGACACACCCCTCCACTTT
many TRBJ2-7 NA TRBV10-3 CAISERTQYEQYF TGTGCCATCAGTGAGCGGACACAGTACGAGCAGTACTTC
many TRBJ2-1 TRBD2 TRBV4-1 CASSQLAGVGNEQFF TGCGCCAGCAGCCAACTAGCGGGAGTCGGCAATGAGCAGTTCTTC
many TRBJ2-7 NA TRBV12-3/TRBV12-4 CASSQGSGSPYEQYF TGTGCCAGCAGTCAGGGGTCAGGGTCCCCCTACGAGCAGTACTTC
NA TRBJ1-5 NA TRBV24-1 CATSDDTPGRSAQHF TGTGCCACCAGTGACGACACCCCCGGAAGATCAGCCCAGCATTTT
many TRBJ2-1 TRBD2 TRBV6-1 CASSLGLAFEQFF TGTGCCAGCAGTCTAGGACTAGCGTTTGAGCAGTTCTTC
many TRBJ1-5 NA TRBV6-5 CASSYSIGNGNQPQHF TGTGCCAGCAGTTACTCGATAGGGAACGGCAATCAGCCCCAGCATTTT
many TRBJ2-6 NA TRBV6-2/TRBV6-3 CASSYSAASGANVLTF TGTGCCAGCAGTTACTCCGCGGCCTCTGGGGCCAACGTCCTGACTTTC
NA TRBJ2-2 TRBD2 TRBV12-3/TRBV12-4 CASSFIAGGHTGELFF TGTGCCAGCAGTTTTATAGCGGGAGGCCACACCGGGGAGCTGTTTTTT
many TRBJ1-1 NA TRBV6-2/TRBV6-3 CASSYFRDGSEAFF TGTGCCAGCAGTTACTTCCGGGACGGCAGTGAAGCTTTCTTT
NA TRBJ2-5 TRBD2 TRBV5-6 CASSWGGLKETQYF TGTGCCAGCAGCTGGGGAGGGCTGAAGGAGACCCAGTACTTC
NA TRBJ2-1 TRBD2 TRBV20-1 CSASREGGLDVFYEQFF TGCAGTGCCAGTAGGGAAGGGGGACTAGACGTTTTCTATGAGCAGTTCTTC
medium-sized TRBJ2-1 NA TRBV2 CASSEGQVLPGEQFF TGTGCCAGCAGTGAAGGGCAGGTCCTGCCGGGTGAGCAGTTCTTC
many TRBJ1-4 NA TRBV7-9 CASSLEQGSNEKLFF TGTGCCAGCAGCTTAGAACAGGGTTCTAATGAAAAACTGTTTTTT
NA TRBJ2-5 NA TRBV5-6 CASSLGWGDQETQYF TGTGCCAGCAGCTTGGGGTGGGGGGACCAAGAGACCCAGTACTTC
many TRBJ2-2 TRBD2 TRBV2 CASSPRTSGVTGELFF TGTGCCAGCAGTCCCCGGACTAGCGGAGTCACCGGGGAGCTGTTTTTT
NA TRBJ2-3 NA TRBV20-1 CSARAELGDTQYF TGCAGTGCTAGAGCCGAGCTAGGAGATACGCAGTATTTT
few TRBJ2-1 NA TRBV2 CASIPFTAGNRYNEQFF TGTGCCAGCATCCCATTTACAGCGGGCAACAGGTACAATGAGCAGTTCTTC
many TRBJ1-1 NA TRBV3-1 CASSQVEDTEAFF TGTGCCAGCAGCCAAGTTGAGGACACTGAAGCTTTCTTT
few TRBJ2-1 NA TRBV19 CASSIGTTYNEQFF TGTGCCAGTAGTATAGGGACTACCTACAATGAGCAGTTCTTC
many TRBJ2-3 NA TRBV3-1 CASSPTRTTDTQYF TGTGCCAGCAGCCCGACTAGGACCACAGATACGCAGTATTTT
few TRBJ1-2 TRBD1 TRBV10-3 CAISEGQGYGYTF TGTGCCATCAGTGAAGGACAGGGCTATGGCTACACCTTC
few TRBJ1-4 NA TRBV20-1 CSAPAVNNEKLFF TGCAGTGCTCCCGCCGTCAATAATGAAAAACTGTTTTTT
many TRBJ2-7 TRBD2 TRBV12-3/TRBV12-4 CASSPGTSGTGEAYEQYF TGTGCCAGCAGTCCTGGGACTAGCGGGACGGGTGAGGCCTACGAGCAGTACTTC
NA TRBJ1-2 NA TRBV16 CASSQSTQTGSNYGYTF TGTGCCAGCAGCCAATCTACCCAAACAGGGAGTAACTATGGCTACACCTTC
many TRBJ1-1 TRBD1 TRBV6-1 CASLGRTGRYLEAFF TGTGCCAGCCTCGGGAGGACAGGGAGATATCTTGAAGCTTTCTTT
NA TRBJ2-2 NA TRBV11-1 CASSLGTLYTGELFF TGTGCCAGCAGCTTAGGGACCCTCTACACCGGGGAGCTGTTTTTT
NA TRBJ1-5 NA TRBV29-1 CSGVCGPRGDQPQHF TGCAGCGGGGTTTGTGGGCCGCGAGGGGATCAGCCCCAGCATTTT
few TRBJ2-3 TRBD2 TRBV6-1 CASRRTPVAGGSDTQYF TGTGCCAGCAGGAGGACCCCAGTCGCGGGGGGCTCAGATACGCAGTATTTT